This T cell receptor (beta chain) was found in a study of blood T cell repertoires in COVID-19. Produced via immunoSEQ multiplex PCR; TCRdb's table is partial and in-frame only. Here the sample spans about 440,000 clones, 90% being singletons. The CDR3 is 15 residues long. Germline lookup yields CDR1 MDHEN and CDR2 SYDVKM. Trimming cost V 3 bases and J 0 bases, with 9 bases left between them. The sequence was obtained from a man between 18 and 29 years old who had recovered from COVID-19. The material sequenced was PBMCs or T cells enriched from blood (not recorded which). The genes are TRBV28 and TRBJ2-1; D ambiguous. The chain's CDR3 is CASSFLAASYNEQFF. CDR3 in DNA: TGTGCCAGCAGTTTTCTGGCGGCCTCCTACAATGAGCAGTTCTTC.